These T cell receptor beta chains were read from a single sample in a study of vaccination effects on CD4 cells after COVID-19. Some clones are missing from TCRdb's copy, which holds only in-frame ones; the method was immunoSEQ multiplex PCR. The table shows 65,000 to 90,000 clones, with approximately 75% occurring only once. The antigens for these receptors are not known. Sequencing used CD4+ T cells from PBMCs cultured with HCoV-NL63 spike peptides, obtained before COVID-19 vaccination. The origin of the receptors is a human donor who received a COVID-19 vaccine. Both conserved end residues are part of each CDR3. Fields, in order: D gene, V gene, J gene, CDR3 length, clone size, CDR3 protein, CDR3 DNA. The D gene is left open where the match is weak. Clone size appears in some rows only: once, few, many, or a class for an expanded clone.

NA	TRBV23-1	TRBJ2-1	13	NA	CASSQRRVREQFF	TGCGCCAGCAGTCAACGCAGGGTAAGGGAGCAGTTCTTC
TRBD1	TRBV4-3	TRBJ1-1	15	few	CASSQESGGNTEAFF	TGCGCCAGCAGCCAAGAATCAGGGGGGAACACTGAAGCTTTCTTT
NA	TRBV2	TRBJ1-1	13	few	CASRAQGNTEAFF	TGTGCCAGCAGGGCACAGGGGAACACTGAAGCTTTCTTT
TRBD1	TRBV6-1	TRBJ2-6	16	NA	CASSEARGRGANVLTF	TGTGCCAGCAGTGAAGCAAGGGGGCGTGGGGCCAACGTCCTGACTTTC
TRBD1	TRBV3-1/TRBV3-2	TRBJ1-4	17	NA	CASSQLLPGQGGEKLFF	TGTGCCAGCAGCCAGCTTCTTCCGGGACAGGGTGGCGAAAAACTGTTTTTT
NA	TRBV6-5	TRBJ1-1	15	NA	CASSRAGFGNTEAFF	TGTGCCAGCAGTCGAGCAGGGTTTGGGAACACTGAAGCTTTCTTT
TRBD1	TRBV24-1	TRBJ2-5	16	once	CATSEKRTGAWETQYF	TGTGCCACCAGTGAAAAAAGGACAGGGGCGTGGGAGACCCAGTACTTC
NA	TRBV9	TRBJ1-5	14	few	CASSVGGDAQPQHF	TGTGCCAGCAGCGTCGGGGGGGACGCGCAGCCCCAGCATTTT
NA	TRBV27	TRBJ1-5	15	NA	CASSPLQGYNQPQHF	TGTGCCAGCAGTCCTCTACAGGGCTACAATCAGCCCCAGCATTTT
TRBD2	TRBV10-2	TRBJ2-3	14	NA	CASRPGGDTDTQYF	TGCGCCAGCCGCCCGGGGGGGGACACAGATACGCAGTATTTT
TRBD1	TRBV11-2	TRBJ1-2	14	NA	CASSPEGRRGGYTF	TGTGCCAGCAGTCCAGAGGGGCGCAGGGGGGGCTACACCTTC
NA	TRBV6-6	TRBJ1-5	15	few	CASSYGRPADQPQHF	TGTGCCAGCAGTTACGGTCGACCGGCGGATCAGCCCCAGCATTTT
NA	TRBV5-4	TRBJ2-5	13	NA	CASSRSTTETQYF	TGTGCCAGCAGCCGGTCTACAACGGAGACCCAGTACTTC
NA	TRBV19	TRBJ1-2	13	NA	CASSNSPPYGYTF	TGTGCCAGTAGTAATTCGCCCCCGTATGGCTACACCTTC
TRBD2	TRBV12-5	TRBJ2-2	15	few	CASGRGGARTGELFF	TGTGCTAGTGGACGCGGGGGGGCTAGGACCGGGGAGCTGTTTTTT
TRBD2	TRBV7-3	TRBJ2-5	15	once	CASSRQAGGRETQYF	TGTGCCAGCAGCCGCCAGGCGGGGGGGCGAGAGACCCAGTACTTC
NA	TRBV7-3	TRBJ2-5	15	NA	CASSLGGGIGETQYF	TGTGCCAGCAGCTTAGGGGGGGGCATTGGGGAGACCCAGTACTTC
TRBD2	TRBV9	TRBJ2-1	15	NA	CASSVSSGGYNEQFF	TGTGCCAGCAGCGTCTCTAGCGGGGGCTACAATGAGCAGTTCTTC
NA	TRBV5-1	TRBJ1-1	14	once	CASSLEASGPEAFF	TGCGCCAGCAGCTTGGAGGCCTCGGGACCTGAAGCTTTCTTT
NA	TRBV29-1	TRBJ1-2	13	once	CSVDGNRSGGYTF	TGCAGCGTTGACGGTAACAGGTCGGGCGGCTACACCTTC
TRBD2	TRBV2	TRBJ2-2	15	NA	CASSALAGATGELFF	TGTGCCAGCAGTGCTCTAGCGGGGGCCACCGGGGAGCTGTTTTTT
NA	TRBV18	TRBJ2-5	13	NA	CASRGRLQETQYF	TGTGCCAGCAGGGGCCGACTCCAAGAGACCCAGTACTTC
TRBD1	TRBV30	TRBJ1-5	15	NA	CAWSEKRQGTQPQHF	TGTGCCTGGAGCGAGAAAAGACAGGGGACTCAGCCCCAGCATTTT
NA	TRBV9	TRBJ2-2	16	NA	CASSEAGQLNTGELFF	TGTGCCAGCAGCGAGGCAGGACAGCTGAACACCGGGGAGCTGTTTTTT
NA	TRBV1	TRBJ2-3	12	NA	CTSSHDRDTQYF	TGCACCAGCAGCCACGACCGAGATACGCAGTATTTT
NA	TRBV15	TRBJ1-4	14	NA	CATSPGPTNEKLFF	TGTGCCACCAGCCCGGGCCCAACTAATGAAAAACTGTTTTTT
NA	TRBV24-1	TRBJ1-2	14	NA	CATSDRGINYGYTF	TGTGCCACCAGTGATAGGGGGATAAACTATGGCTACACCTTC
NA	TRBV5-1	TRBJ1-5	15	NA	CASSLVGGSNQPQHF	TGCGCCAGCAGCTTGGTGGGTGGCAGCAATCAGCCCCAGCATTTT
NA	TRBV5-1	TRBJ2-1	16	NA	CASSPGGVTSYNEQFF	TGCGCCAGCAGCCCGGGCGGGGTTACCTCCTACAATGAGCAGTTCTTC
NA	TRBV10-1	TRBJ2-5	14	NA	CASSESGSQETQYF	TGCGCCAGCAGTGAGTCAGGCAGCCAAGAGACCCAGTACTTC
NA	TRBV6-5	TRBJ2-5	13	NA	CASSLTSQETQYF	TGTGCCAGCAGTCTGACAAGCCAAGAGACCCAGTACTTC
NA	TRBV7-2	TRBJ1-1	14	NA	CASSSTGANTEAFF	TGTGCCAGCAGCTCCACAGGCGCCAACACTGAAGCTTTCTTT
TRBD2	TRBV29-1	TRBJ2-5	13	NA	CSGGTSDKETQYF	TGCAGCGGTGGGACTAGCGATAAAGAGACCCAGTACTTC
TRBD1	TRBV28	TRBJ2-6	14	NA	CASSQGAGANVLTF	TGTGCCAGCAGCCAGGGGGCTGGGGCCAACGTCCTGACTTTC
TRBD1	TRBV6-5	TRBJ1-4	14	NA	CASSSDRVTEKLFF	TGTGCCAGCAGCTCTGACAGGGTGACCGAAAAACTGTTTTTT
NA	TRBV5-1	TRBJ2-2	15	once	CASSPGVYGSGELFF	TGCGCCAGCAGCCCGGGGGTGTATGGGTCCGGGGAGCTGTTTTTT
NA	TRBV5-1	TRBJ2-1	13	NA	CASSFDRTNEQFF	TGCGCCAGCAGCTTTGACAGAACGAATGAGCAGTTCTTC
NA	TRBV5-1	TRBJ1-1	14	NA	CANKGRRMNTEAFF	TGCGCCAACAAGGGACGGAGGATGAACACTGAAGCTTTCTTT
TRBD1	TRBV2	TRBJ2-1	15	once	CASRGDRGGYNEQFF	TGTGCCAGCAGGGGAGACAGGGGGGGCTACAATGAGCAGTTCTTC
NA	TRBV14	TRBJ1-2	15	NA	CASSQGRRFFYGYTF	TGTGCCAGCAGCCAAGGAAGAAGGTTTTTCTATGGCTACACCTTC
NA	TRBV5-1	TRBJ2-2	18	NA	CASSSPKGTQLGETELFF	TGCGCCAGCAGCTCCCCAAAAGGGACCCAGTTGGGTGAAACGGAGCTGTTTTTT
NA	TRBV5-1	TRBJ2-1	14	NA	CASYSASSYNEQFF	TGCGCCAGCTATAGCGCTAGCTCCTACAATGAGCAGTTCTTC
NA	TRBV18	TRBJ2-5	13	NA	CASQGLDKETQYF	TGTGCCAGCCAGGGACTGGACAAAGAGACCCAGTACTTC